These 20 T cell receptor beta chains were sequenced from one sample in a study of cytomegalovirus exposure and HLA in healthy donors. The PCR had 60 Vbeta and 13 Jbeta primers. Sequencing used immunoSEQ multiplex PCR; TCRdb keeps in-frame clones, though not all of them. Seen here are about 77,000 clones, around 84% observed once, and the top ten hold 4% to 5%. Sample: PBMCs. Receptor source: a man in his forties in good health and CMV-seronegative.

This clone has a handful of counts. The chain has TRBV5-4 and TRBJ2-5, with 13 positions matching TRBD2. V shed 4 bases, J shed 1 base, and the junction held 4 bases outside the gene matches. This CDR3 spans 16 amino acids. Germline assignment: CDR1 SGHNT and CDR2 YYREEE (reference sequence). DNA of the CDR3: TGTGCCAGCAGCCCGGGACTAGCGGGATTCCAAGAGACCCAGTACTTC. Translation gives CASSPGLAGFQETQYF.

In its sample, this clone was seen a few times. V and J are TRBV13 and TRBJ2-1, with TRBD2 identical over 10 bases. CDR1 and CDR2 (germline): PRHDT, FYEKMQ (reference sequence). The CDR3 covers 15 residues. Unmatched junction bases numbered 9, after V lost 4 bases and J lost 9 bases. The CDR3 loop is CASSSGLAPLSEQFF. The CDR3 bases are TGTGCCAGCAGCTCGGGACTAGCGCCTTTGAGTGAGCAGTTCTTC.

The chain combines TRBV7-2 with TRBJ2-2; 10 bases fit TRBD2. V trimming: 5 bases; J trimming: 6 bases; junction bases outside the gene matches: 12. CDR1 and CDR2 (germline): SGHTA, FQGNSA. The CDR3 has 17 residues. The CDR3 bases are TGTGCCAGCAGCCCCATGGTAGCTAGCGGGGGTTCCGGGGAGCTGTTTTTT. This encodes CASSPMVASGGSGELFF.

This sequence joins TRBV4-3 and TRBJ2-5, with 8 bases aligning to TRBD1. CDR3 length equals 15 residues. Germline V gives CDR1 LGHNA, CDR2 YSLEER. The junction had 3 bases not matched to a gene; V was cut back by 0 bases and J by 3 bases. DNA for the CDR3: TGCGCCAGCAGCCAAGAGGACAGGGAGAAAGAGACCCAGTACTTC. Translated, it gives CASSQEDREKETQYF.

The V gene is TRBV5-4, the J gene TRBJ2-1, with 12 nucleotides matching TRBD2. Per the germline V gene, CDR1 is SGHNT and CDR2 is YYREEE (reference sequence). Trimming removed 3 bases from V and 8 bases from J; junction bases left unmatched: 15. This CDR3 region has 18 residues. The CDR3 DNA reads as TGTGCCAGCAGCTATAACCCTAGCGGGAGGGGGCGTGGGGATGAGCAGTTCTTC. Encoded protein: CASSYNPSGRGRGDEQFF. Drawing the rest from reference TRBV5-4 and TRBJ2-1, the complete variable domain is ETGVTQSPTHLIKTRGQQVTLRCSSQSGHNTVSWYQQALGQGPQFIFQYYREEENGRGNFPPRFSGLQFPNYSSELNVNALELDDSALYLCASSYNPSGRGRGDEQFFGPGTRLTVL.

This clone has only a few counts. CDR3 sequence (DNA): TGTGCCAGTGTCCCGGGACAGGCTCCCAATGAAAAACTGTTTTTT. Protein sequence: CASVPGQAPNEKLFF. The chain carries TRBV19 and TRBJ1-4; TRBD1 matches at 8 bases. From germline, CDR1 is LNHDA and CDR2 SQIVND (reference sequence). This CDR3 is built from 15 residues. The junction had 10 bases not matched to a gene; V was cut back by 8 bases and J by 5 bases.

The J gene is TRBJ2-1, the V gene TRBV19; D is perhaps TRBD2 (6 bases). Germline V lookup: CDR1 LNHDA, CDR2 SQIVND (reference sequence). The CDR3 extends over 15 amino acids. V was shortened by 3 bases and J by 5 bases, with 14 bases between the two germline ends. The CDR3 sequence: CASSIGGTRHNEQFF. In nucleotides, the CDR3 is TGTGCCAGTAGTATCGGAGGGACTCGCCACAATGAGCAGTTCTTC.

The CDR3 DNA reads as TGTGCCAGCAGACGGACTAGCGGGAACACCGGGGAGCTGTTTTTT. It translates to CASRRTSGNTGELFF. The gene calls are TRBV7-9 and TRBJ2-2, with TRBD2 matching 10 bases. Unmatched junction bases numbered 2, after V lost 6 bases and J lost 1 base. CDR3 length: 15 amino acids. Germline V gene sequence: CDR1 SEHNR, CDR2 FQNEAQ (reference sequence).

The V gene is TRBV28, the J gene TRBJ1-4, with D unclear. V was clipped by 5 bases and J by 4 bases, with 14 bases between them. The CDR3 runs to 15 residues. Germline-derived CDR1 and CDR2 are MDHEN and SYDVKM. The CDR3 is CASSPSGVRNEKLFF. In nucleotides, the CDR3 is TGTGCCAGCAGTCCCTCCGGGGTTCGTAATGAAAAACTGTTTTTT.

This clone occurred a few times. This sequence joins TRBV5-8 and TRBJ1-4; D is uncertain. Trimming left V 1 base short and J 5 bases short, with 18 bases between. CDR3 length equals 17 residues. Germline assignment: CDR1 SGHTS and CDR2 YDEGEE. The CDR3 reads CASSLSRQPLKNEKLFF. For the CDR3, the DNA is TGTGCCAGCAGCTTGTCGCGGCAGCCACTTAAGAATGAAAAACTGTTTTTT.

The chain carries TRBV28 and TRBJ2-5; 8 nucleotides match TRBD2. V lost 8 bases and J lost 5; bases outside the gene matches: 10. The CDR3 runs to 14 residues. Germline V gene sequence: CDR1 MDHEN, CDR2 SYDVKM. CDR3 region: CASGSGRVEETQYF. CDR3 DNA sequence: TGTGCCAGCGGGAGCGGGAGAGTGGAGGAGACCCAGTACTTC.

The table lists this clone with a count of one. This chain joins TRBV15 and TRBJ1-3, with D possibly TRBD1 on 5 matching bases. V shed 3 bases and J shed 5 bases, with 14 bases lying between them. CDR1 LNHNV and CDR2 YYDKDF come from the germline V gene (reference sequence). CDR3 length: 15 residues. As DNA, the CDR3 is TGTGCCACCAGCAGGCCTGGGGCGGAACGAAACACCATATATTTT. This codes for CATSRPGAERNTIYF.

V usage is TRBV5-1 and J usage is TRBJ2-6, with D maybe TRBD2 (5 bases). The V end was cut by 0 bases, the J end by 7 bases, with 11 bases between. Germline lookup yields CDR1 SGHRS and CDR2 YFSETQ. There are 15 residues in the CDR3. The CDR3 DNA reads as TGCGCCAGCAGCTTGGAGAAGGGAGTTGCCAACGTCCTGACTTTC. Encoded protein: CASSLEKGVANVLTF.

On this clone: An end of the junction does not agree with germline; a read error may underlie this. The rearrangement uses TRBV2 and TRBJ2-3; D unclear. Per germline, CDR1 SNHLY and CDR2 FYNNEI. This CDR3 region has 14 residues. The CDR3: CASREGRITDTQYF. The CDR3 DNA is TGTGCCAGCAGAGAAGGGCGGATCACAGATACGCAGTATTTT.

The CDR3 reads CASSEGAGSGNEQFF. Written as DNA, the CDR3 is TGTGCCAGCAGTGAAGGAGCGGGATCGGGGAATGAGCAGTTCTTC. This chain connects TRBV25-1 to TRBJ2-1; 7 bases match TRBD2. In germline, CDR1 is MGHDK, CDR2 SYGVNS. CDR3 length: 15 amino acids. The junction had 8 bases not matched to a gene; V was cut back by 2 bases and J by 7 bases.

V usage is TRBV28 and J usage is TRBJ1-2; no definite D call. With 6 bases removed from V and 2 bases from J, the gap between germline ends came to 13 bases. The CDR3 contains 14 residues. Germline values: CDR1 MDHEN, CDR2 SYDVKM. The chain's CDR3 is CASSKAGLNYGYTF. The CDR3 bases are TGTGCCAGCAGCAAAGCAGGTCTCAACTATGGCTACACCTTC.

The rearrangement joins TRBV5-1 to TRBJ1-3, with D possibly being TRBD1 (6 bases). V was shortened by 4 bases and J by 2 bases, with 10 bases between the two germline ends. Per the germline V gene, CDR1 is SGHRS and CDR2 is YFSETQ. CDR3 length: 14 amino acids. The CDR3 DNA reads TGCGCCAGCAGCCAGACAGGTACTGGAAACACCATATATTTT. It translates to CASSQTGTGNTIYF.

This rearrangement joins TRBV5-6 to TRBJ1-5; perhaps TRBD1 as D (6 bases). The ends were cut back, 1 base at V and 5 bases at J, with 10 bases in the middle. This CDR3 contains 14 residues. Germline V gene lookup returns CDR1 SGHDT and CDR2 YYEEEE. The CDR3 nucleotides are TGTGCCAGCAGCTTGAGGGGGAAGTATCAGCCCCAGCATTTT. Encoded protein: CASSLRGKYQPQHF.

This clone was observed a handful of times. The chain recombines TRBV28 with TRBJ2-2, with 10 nucleotides matching TRBD2. CDR1 is MDHEN and CDR2 is SYDVKM in the germline V gene. With V trimmed by 5 bases and J by 4 bases, 13 bases remained unmatched. This CDR3 spans 18 amino acids. The CDR3 DNA follows: TGTGCCAGCAGTCCCCCGTATGGACTAGCGGTGGGCACCGGGGAGCTGTTTTTT. Its translation: CASSPPYGLAVGTGELFF.

This sequence joins TRBV13 and TRBJ2-5, with 14 bases lining up with TRBD2. Germline lookup yields CDR1 PRHDT and CDR2 FYEKMQ (reference sequence). This CDR3 region has 15 residues. V lost 5 bases and J lost 4; bases outside the gene matches: 3. The CDR3 reads CASSPGLAGGETQYF. CDR3 DNA: TGTGCCAGCAGCCCCGGACTAGCGGGAGGAGAGACCCAGTACTTC.